The 5 T cell receptor beta chains listed next were all sequenced from one sample in a study of blood T cells in healthy people across ages. A sample-barcoded 5' primer and a J-beta primer mix were used in a second PCR of roughly 7 to 11 cycles. TCRdb recomputed calls from the 5' RACE reads with MiXCR, one row per CDR3 protein. The table has around 1,500,000 distinct CDR3 sequences, approximately 28% seen once. The source material was blood. Receptors were obtained from a woman in her twenties or thirties in good health.

The V and J genes are TRBV5-1 and TRBJ1-1; tentatively, D is TRBD1 (5 bases). Germline CDR1 and CDR2: SGHRS and YFSETQ. The V gene lost 4 bases and the J gene lost 3 bases, with 13 bases spanning the gap. This CDR3 has 14 amino acids. The CDR3 DNA reads TGCGCCAGCAGCACGTCAGGGTATGACACTGAAGCTTTCTTT. This encodes CASSTSGYDTEAFF.

V gene TRBV7-2 combines with J gene TRBJ2-5; 10 bases are shared with TRBD2. The CDR3 runs 16 residues. Germline V gene lookup returns CDR1 SGHTA and CDR2 FQGNSA. V lost 5 bases and J lost 5; bases outside the gene matches: 11. CDR3 region: CASSPAGLAAGETQYF. Written as DNA, the CDR3 is TGTGCCAGCAGCCCCGCTGGACTAGCGGCCGGGGAGACCCAGTACTTC.

The chain recombines TRBV3-1 with TRBJ2-2, with D tentatively TRBD1 (5 bases). Trimming removed 4 bases at V and 2 bases at J, with 11 bases between. Germline V gene sequence: CDR1 LGHDT, CDR2 YNNKEL (reference sequence). The CDR3 is made up of 15 amino acids. CDR3 residues: CASSLDRGNTGELFF. CDR3 DNA: TGTGCCAGCAGCCTAGACAGAGGAAACACCGGGGAGCTGTTTTTT.

About this clonotype itself: This may be a read error: a much more frequent sequence differs by one nucleotide. The chain couples TRBV20-1 to TRBJ1-2; D ambiguous. Germline CDR1 and CDR2: DFQATT and SNEGSKA (reference sequence). This CDR3 has 16 amino acids. The CDR3: CSAPAIGVGANYGHTF. The CDR3 DNA sequence: TGCAGTGCTCCGGCGATCGGGGTTGGAGCTAACTATGGCCACACCTTC.

This clonotype turned up a few times. The CDR3 DNA reads as TGTGCCAGCAGCAAGGGAACCGACAGGGGCCCCGAGGATGGCTACACCTTC. Its translation is CASSKGTDRGPEDGYTF. V gene TRBV21-1 combines with J gene TRBJ1-2; the table assigns TRBD1, which was not confirmed against the DNA. TRBV21-1 is designated a pseudogene. CDR3 length equals 17 residues.